This TCR beta chain comes out of a study of T cells in Graves' hyperthyroidism and ophthalmopathy. The CDR3 has 13 amino acids. CDR1 is SGDLS and CDR2 is YYNGEE in the germline V gene. The V and J ends lost 3 bases and 4 bases respectively, with 8 bases between them. In the case of this clonotype: Its specificity is unknown.

General study points: Most thyroid-expanded clonotypes above 0.001 were also found in blood.

Amplified regions were TCR beta CDR3 sequences from RNA transcripts. The primer set for the first-round RT-PCR of the TCR CDR3 was HTBI. TCRdb processed the multiplex PCR reads anew with MiXCR; each CDR3 protein has one entry. The table shows over 450,000 distinct CDR3 sequences, with under 20% occurring only once. This TCR derives from a woman under 30 with Graves' ophthalmopathy. Sequencing was performed on blood. The chain recombines TRBV9 with TRBJ1-3; a possible D gene is TRBD1 (6 bases). CDR3 nucleotides: TGTGCCAGCAGCGGGGGGCAGGGAAACACCATATATTTT. Encoded protein: CASSGGQGNTIYF. Looking up the rest from reference TRBV9 and TRBJ1-3 gives the full variable domain: DSGVTQTPKHLITATGQRVTLRCSPRSGDLSVYWYQQSLDQGLQFLIQYYNGEERAKGNILERFSAQQFPDLHSELNLSSLELGDSALYFCASSGGQGNTIYFGEGSWLTVV.